The 13 T cell receptor beta chains given below trace back to one sample, sequenced in a study of T cell repertoires in cytomegalovirus infection. In TCRdb, the reads were re-called with MiXCR into one record per CDR3 protein. Seen here are 650,000 to 900,000 distinct CDR3 sequences, about 27% observed once, and the top ten hold about an eighth. Their cognate antigens are unknown. The material was cultured CD8+ T cells from PBMCs, obtained from culture after CMV antigen stimulation. The receptors stem from a human donor in good health (CMV status not recorded). Some clones in this sample may be carry-over from other donors' samples.

This clonotype was counted many times. V and J are TRBV12-3 or TRBV12-4 and TRBJ1-1; D remains unclear. Trimming took off 6 bases at V and 5 bases at J, with 13 bases between the two ends. The CDR3 has 13 residues. The CDR3 DNA follows: TGTGCCAGCAGGTTCCCAGGTGGGACTGAAGCTTTCTTT. Translated, it gives CASRFPGGTEAFF.

V and J are TRBV6-5 and TRBJ2-5; TRBD2 matches at 13 bases. The CDR3 spans 19 residues. From germline, CDR1 is MNHEY and CDR2 SVGAGI. The trim removed 0 bases at V and 3 bases at J, leaving 10 bases unmatched. CDR3 nucleotide sequence: TGTGCCAGCAGTTACTCGGCGGCGGGACTAGCGGGGTTTAAAGAGACCCAGTACTTC. It encodes CASSYSAAGLAGFKETQYF.

The V gene is TRBV7-6, the J gene TRBJ1-4, with 9 nucleotides matching TRBD1. Looked up from germline, CDR1 is SGHVS and CDR2 is FNYEAQ. The CDR3 is 17 amino acids. J was trimmed by 0 bases and V by 4 bases; bases with no gene match: 6. CDR3 bases: TGTGCCAGCAGCTGGGCCGGACAGGGGCCAACTAATGAAAAACTGTTTTTT. It specifies CASSWAGQGPTNEKLFF.

Ten or more counts support this clonotype. The V call is TRBV7-2, the J call TRBJ2-1, with TRBD1 matching over 7 bases. Trimming took 5 bases from V and 6 from J; bases not matched to a gene: 10. This CDR3 contains 15 residues. CDR1 is SGHTA, CDR2 FQGNSA, per germline. The CDR3 DNA reads TGTGCCAGCAGCCGATACTCGAACAGGGGCAATGAGCAGTTCTTC. Translation gives CASSRYSNRGNEQFF.

The chain carries TRBV24-1 and TRBJ1-5, with a possible D match to TRBD1 (6 bases). The germline gives CDR1 KGHDR, CDR2 SFDVKD. This CDR3 has 13 residues. Trimming left V 4 bases short and J 9 bases short, with 12 bases between. The CDR3 here is CATSEGQARPQHF. CDR3 DNA: TGTGCCACCAGTGAGGGACAAGCCCGGCCCCAGCATTTT.

This clonotype has only a few counts. One end of the junction is discordant with germline, which a read error may explain. This chain connects TRBV7-7 to TRBJ2-1; TRBD2 matches at 7 bases. Germline loops: CDR1 SSHAT, CDR2 FNYEAQ (reference sequence). CDR3 length equals 17 residues. This CDR3 reads CASSLAGGDPSYNEQFF. The CDR3 DNA follows: TGTGCTAGCAGCTTAGCTGGGGGGGACCCCTCCTACAATGAGCAGTTCTTC.

This clonotype was detected ten times or more. The V and J genes are TRBV7-8 and TRBJ2-7; 13 nucleotides align to TRBD2. The V segment lost 1 base and the J segment 1 base; nucleotides outside the gene matches: 7. The CDR3 spans 18 residues. CDR1 is SGHVS and CDR2 is FQNEAQ in the germline V gene. In DNA, the CDR3 is TGTGCCAGCAGCTTAGGGGGGGAACTAGCGGGGGGGTCCTACGAGCAGTACGTC. Protein sequence: CASSLGGELAGGSYEQYV.

This clonotype was recorded at least ten times. The CDR3 here is CASSLMPGAYEQFF. In DNA, the CDR3 is TGTGCCAGCAGCTTAATGCCAGGGGCCTATGAGCAGTTCTTC. This rearrangement joins TRBV7-8 to TRBJ2-1, with TRBD1 as a possible D gene (6 bases). V lost 2 bases to trimming and J lost 8 bases, with 13 bases between them. CDR1 and CDR2 from the germline V gene are SGHVS and FQNEAQ. There are 14 residues in the CDR3. The full variable domain, rest sourced from reference TRBV7-8 and TRBJ2-1, is GAGVSQSPRYKVAKRGQDVALRCDPISGHVSLFWYQQALGQGPEFLTYFQNEAQLDKSGLPSDRFFAERPEGSVSTLKIQRTQQEDSAVYLCASSLMPGAYEQFFGPGTRLTVL.

This clonotype has just a few counts. The rearrangement links TRBV28 to TRBJ1-2, with D unclear. CDR3 size: 13 residues. The V and J ends lost 6 bases and 6 bases respectively, with 14 bases between them. Germline V gene lookup returns CDR1 MDHEN and CDR2 SYDVKM. The CDR3 nucleotides are TGTGCCAGCAGCCACCTAAACAGCCATGGCTACACCTTC. Translated: CASSHLNSHGYTF.

Concerning this clonotype itself: The junction departs from the called germline gene at one end, perhaps through a read error. The V and J genes are TRBV7-9 and TRBJ1-5, with D perhaps TRBD1 (6 bases). The length of the CDR3 is 13 residues. Germline V gene sequence: CDR1 SEHNR, CDR2 FQNEAQ (reference sequence). This chain's CDR3 is CASRLGGYQPQHF. The DNA for the CDR3 is TGTGCCAGCCGCTTAGGGGGTTATCAGCCCCAGCATTTT.

The genes are TRBV19 and TRBJ2-4, with D tentatively TRBD1 (5 bases). The V end was cut by 5 bases, the J end by 2 bases, with 13 bases between. The germline V gene has CDR1 LNHDA and CDR2 SQIVND (reference sequence). This CDR3 region has 15 residues. CDR3 amino acids: CASSVLPGSKNIQYF. The DNA for the CDR3 is TGTGCCAGTAGTGTCCTCCCAGGGTCCAAAAACATTCAGTACTTC.

The rearrangement links TRBV12-5 to TRBJ2-1; D is perhaps TRBD1 (6 bases). The CDR3 covers 17 residues. The V end lost 3 bases, the J end lost 13 bases, and 28 bases lay between the germline ends. Germline values: CDR1 LGHNT, CDR2 FRNRAP. The CDR3 is CASGFTISEGVPPSQFF. The DNA of the CDR3 is TGTGCTAGTGGTTTCACGATCTCAGAGGGGGTACCTCCGTCTCAGTTCTTC.

V gene TRBV5-6 combines with J gene TRBJ1-1, with TRBD1 matching over 9 bases. V was clipped by 6 bases and J by 5 bases; unmatched bases: 5. This CDR3 is built from 13 residues. The germline gives CDR1 SGHDT, CDR2 YYEEEE. The CDR3: CASNRTGDTEAFF. CDR3 coding DNA: TGTGCCAGCAACCGGACAGGGGATACTGAAGCTTTCTTT.